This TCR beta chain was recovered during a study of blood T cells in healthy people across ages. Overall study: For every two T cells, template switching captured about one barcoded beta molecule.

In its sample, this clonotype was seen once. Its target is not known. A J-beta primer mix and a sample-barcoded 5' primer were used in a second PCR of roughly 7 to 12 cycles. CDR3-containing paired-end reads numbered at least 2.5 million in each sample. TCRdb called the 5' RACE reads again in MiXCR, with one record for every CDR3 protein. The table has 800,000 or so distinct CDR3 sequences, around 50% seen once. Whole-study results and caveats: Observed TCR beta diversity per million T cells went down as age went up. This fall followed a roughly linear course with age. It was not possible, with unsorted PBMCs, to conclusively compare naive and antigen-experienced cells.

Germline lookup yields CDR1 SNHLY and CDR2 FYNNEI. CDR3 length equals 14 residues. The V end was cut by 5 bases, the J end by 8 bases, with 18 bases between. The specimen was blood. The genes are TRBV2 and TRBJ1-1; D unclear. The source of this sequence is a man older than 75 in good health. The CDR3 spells CASSPDPEIQEAFF. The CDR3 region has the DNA TGTGCCAGCAGTCCAGACCCAGAAATCCAGGAAGCTTTCTTT.